The 4 T cell receptor beta chains below come from one sample, sequenced in a study of blood T cell repertoires in COVID-19. Some clones are missing from TCRdb's copy, which holds only in-frame ones; the method was immunoSEQ multiplex PCR. There are more than 45,000 clones in the sample; around 82% occur only once, and about 8.8% lies in the top ten. Material: peripheral blood. Source of these receptors: a man older than 75 with COVID-19, enrolled during active disease.

In its sample, this clone was seen a few times. The V call is TRBV19, the J call TRBJ2-1; D is ambiguous. Germline loops: CDR1 LNHDA, CDR2 SQIVND (reference sequence). The CDR3 is 15 amino acids. Trimming shortened V by 1 base and J by 10 bases, and 17 bases separated the two germline ends. The CDR3 sequence: CASSIGQVRPREQFF. The CDR3, as DNA: TGTGCCAGTAGTATAGGCCAGGTTCGGCCTCGCGAGCAGTTCTTC.

In this sample, this clone turned up once. J is TRBJ1-4 and V is TRBV27; no reliable D call. Germline values: CDR1 MNHEY, CDR2 SMNVEV (reference sequence). Deletions cut 8 bases from V and 8 bases from J, with 18 bases between. The CDR3 is 14 residues long. The DNA of the CDR3 is TGTGCCAGCGGGTTAGATGAACTAGCCGAAAAACTGTTTTTT. Protein sequence: CASGLDELAEKLFF.

V usage is TRBV27 and J usage is TRBJ1-2, with D perhaps TRBD1 (5 bases). The V gene's germline CDR1 is MNHEY and CDR2 SMNVEV (reference sequence). V was shortened by 6 bases and J by 4 bases, with 15 bases between the two germline ends. This CDR3 has 14 amino acids. CDR3 region: CASRTSRGSYGYTF. CDR3 sequence (DNA): TGTGCCAGCAGAACCTCAAGGGGATCCTATGGCTACACCTTC.

A few counts support this clone. CDR3 in amino acids: CASGQGYRGGELFF. CDR3 DNA: TGTGCCAGCGGACAGGGGTATAGAGGCGGGGAGCTGTTTTTT. The chain has TRBV6-5 and TRBJ2-2, with TRBD1 identical over 9 bases. The V segment lost 8 bases and the J segment 7 bases; nucleotides outside the gene matches: 8. Germline V lookup: CDR1 MNHEY, CDR2 SVGAGI. This CDR3 is built from 14 residues.